Sequencing of this TCR beta chain was carried out in a study of a mutant IDH1 vaccine in newly diagnosed glioma. Background on the study: Those enrolled had earlier been treated with radiotherapy, temozolomide, or both, mostly both. Broader study findings: Vaccination elicited immune responses in 90% to 95% of patients.

Repertoires were generated with immunoSEQ multiplex PCR, while TCRdb's copy carries only in-frame clones and drops some. The sample has approximately 61,000 clones; roughly 79% are singletons. CDR3 length: 14 residues. Germline V lookup: CDR1 SGHNT, CDR2 YYREEE (reference sequence). V was shortened by 0 bases and J by 5 bases, with 11 bases between the two germline ends. As to this clone: The antigen is unknown.

Time point described: week 35, safety follow-up. Vaccinated patients received 300 ug of mutant IDH1 20-mer peptide per dose, with topical imiquimod. This sample comprised PBMCs, obtained from a glioma patient whose treatment included an IDH1 peptide vaccine. V is TRBV5-4 and J is TRBJ2-5, with D perhaps matching TRBD2 (5 bases). The receptor was derived from a man between 40 and 49 years old with glioma. The CDR3 here is CASSLGGSGETQYF. The DNA of the CDR3 is TGTGCCAGCAGCTTGGGAGGGTCGGGGGAGACCCAGTACTTC.